This TCR beta chain stems from a study of beta chain features in type 1 diabetes. The sequenced template was cDNA made from the entire isolated RNA. Some clones are missing from TCRdb's copy, which holds only in-frame ones; the method was immunoSEQ multiplex PCR. Among about 900,000 clones, about 17% were seen once, and the ten largest hold around 0.02%. The sequence came from a woman between 18 and 30 years old in good health. What was sequenced was naive CD4+ T cells from blood.

CDR3 nucleotides: TGTGCCAGCAGCTTGAGCCCCCGGGATGAGCAGTTCTTC. Translated: CASSLSPRDEQFF. V and J are TRBV5-6 and TRBJ2-1; no reliable D call. CDR3 length: 13 amino acids. The ends were cut back, 1 base at V and 8 bases at J, with 10 bases in the middle. Germline V gene data show CDR1 as SGHDT and CDR2 as YYEEEE.